This T cell receptor beta chain was captured by sequencing in a study of CD8+CD57+ T cells in acquired aplastic anemia. Study context: The mean DNA yield obtained from sorted CD4+ and CD8+ cells came to approximately 3.2 ug. Healthy donor CD4+ cell samples had a mean of approximately 10 million reads. Regarding the study as a whole: Both patients and controls carried the same twenty-nine CD8+ CDR3 sequences. The CD8+ Simpson's diversity of patients and controls was not significantly different.

Using genomic DNA as the template, TCR beta VDJ and CDR3 profiling was carried out. TCRdb recomputed calls from the reads with MiXCR, one row per CDR3 protein. The sample records about 400,000 distinct CDR3 sequences, 65% to 75% being singletons. Trimming shortened V by 4 bases and J by 0 bases, and 12 bases separated the two germline ends. The CDR3 sequence is 15 residues long. Looked up from germline, CDR1 is SGHTA and CDR2 is FQGTGA. This clonotype has just one count. Its target is unknown. This chain links TRBV7-3 with TRBJ1-1; unclear D gene. This TCR derives from a human donor in good health, serving as a control. The sequenced sample was sorted CD4+, CD8+, or CD8+CD57+ T cells (not recorded which) from PBMCs. The CDR3 DNA reads TGTGCCAGCAGCTCATACAGCCTTATGAACACTGAAGCTTTCTTT. Protein: CASSSYSLMNTEAFF.